Following are 18 T cell receptor beta chains from one sample sequenced in a study of T cells in Graves' hyperthyroidism and ophthalmopathy. TCR beta CDR3 sequences were amplified from RNA transcripts. The primer set for the first-round RT-PCR of the TCR CDR3 was HTBI. One entry per CDR3 protein results from TCRdb running MiXCR on the multiplex PCR reads. The data show about 110,000 distinct CDR3 sequences, with 15% to 20% seen just once and about 42% held by the top ten. The sequencing sample was made of blood. All receptors derive from a woman in her forties or fifties with Graves' hyperthyroidism.

V and J are TRBV20-1 and TRBJ2-7; 16 bases agree with TRBD2. V lost 6 bases to trimming and J lost 7 bases; unmatched junction nucleotides: 6. CDR3 size: 14 residues. Germline V gives CDR1 DFQATT, CDR2 SNEGSKA (reference sequence). The CDR3 region is CSAGTSGRAREQYF. Here the CDR3 DNA reads TGCAGTGCAGGGACTAGCGGGAGGGCGAGGGAGCAGTACTTC.

This clonotype appeared many times. This chain connects TRBV5-1 to TRBJ2-6, with D unresolved. The V end lost 2 bases, the J end lost 0 bases, and 6 bases lay between the germline ends. CDR1 and CDR2 from the germline V gene are SGHRS and YFSETQ. The CDR3 runs 15 residues. The CDR3 DNA follows: TGCGCCAGCAGCTTTCCAAGCTCTGGGGCCAACGTCCTGACTTTC. Encoded protein: CASSFPSSGANVLTF.

There are many counts of this clonotype. This chain links TRBV5-1 with TRBJ1-2, with a tentative D call TRBD1 (5 bases). Trimming pared 4 bases from V and 7 bases from J, leaving 17 bases between. In germline, CDR1 is SGHRS, CDR2 YFSETQ. The CDR3 runs to 14 residues. The CDR3 is CASSQDQGRSGYTF. The CDR3 DNA follows: TGCGCCAGCAGCCAAGATCAGGGACGGAGTGGCTACACCTTC.

This clonotype was observed at least ten times. CDR3 nucleotides: TGTGCCAGCAGTAGTAGGACAGGGTCCGCTGGCACCGGGGAGCTGTTTTTT. Encoded protein: CASSSRTGSAGTGELFF. The J gene is TRBJ2-2, the V gene TRBV2, with TRBD1 matching 8 bases. Trimming at V came to 5 bases and at J to 4 bases, leaving 12 bases not matched to a gene. CDR1 and CDR2 (germline): SNHLY, FYNNEI. The CDR3 covers 17 residues.

This clonotype was recorded once. The conserved phenylalanine or tryptophan is not found at the CDR3 terminus, so this likely reflects a read error. The chain joins TRBV6-5 to TRBJ2-2, with TRBD2 identical over 7 bases. V lost 2 bases to trimming and J lost 3 bases; unmatched junction nucleotides: 3. The CDR3 loop spans 15 amino acids. Per germline, CDR1 MNHEY and CDR2 SVGAGI. CDR3 loop: CASSYEGRDTGELFL. The CDR3 DNA reads TGTGCCAGCAGTTACGAGGGGAGGGACACCGGGGAGCTGTTTCTT.

There are many counts of this clonotype. V is TRBV18 and J is TRBJ1-4; D might be TRBD1 (5 bases). Trimming cost V 4 bases and J 5 bases, with 17 bases left between them. The CDR3 contains 16 residues. Germline V CDR1 and CDR2: KGHSH, LQKENI. Here the CDR3 DNA reads TGTGCCAGCTCACGGGCAGGGCCAGGTGACAATGAAAAACTGTTTTTT. Protein: CASSRAGPGDNEKLFF.

J is TRBJ2-5 and V is TRBV5-1; D gene unclear. The CDR3 extends over 13 amino acids. Trimming stripped 2 bases from V and 5 bases from J, with 10 bases between. Looked up from germline, CDR1 is SGHRS and CDR2 is YFSETQ. Here the CDR3 DNA reads TGCGCCAGCAGCTTTGGCACGCAGGAGACCCAGTACTTC. Protein sequence: CASSFGTQETQYF. The full variable domain, completed using reference TRBV5-1 and TRBJ2-5, is KAGVTQTPRYLIKTRGQQVTLSCSPISGHRSVSWYQQTPGQGLQFLFEYFSETQRNKGNFPGRFSGRQFSNSRSEMNVSTLELGDSALYLCASSFGTQETQYFGPGTRLLVL.

Only a few counts were recorded for this clonotype. The chain's CDR3 is CASTTPWTILNEQFF. CDR3 coding DNA: TGTGCCAGCACGACCCCGTGGACTATACTCAATGAGCAGTTCTTC. The gene calls are TRBV12-3 or TRBV12-4 and TRBJ2-1; D may be TRBD2 (6 bases). CDR3 length equals 15 residues. The ends were cut back, 7 bases at V and 6 bases at J, with 19 bases in the middle.

This clonotype has ten or more counts. The gene calls are TRBV7-3 and TRBJ1-1; TRBD1 agrees at 8 bases. The CDR3 consists of 15 residues. The V segment lost 1 base and the J segment 6 bases; nucleotides outside the gene matches: 7. Germline-derived CDR1 and CDR2 are SGHTA and FQGTGA. The CDR3 is CASSLIGQGASEAFF. The CDR3 DNA follows: TGTGCCAGCAGCTTAATCGGGCAGGGGGCCTCTGAAGCTTTCTTT.

This clonotype was found many times. The gene calls are TRBV20-1 and TRBJ2-2; 12 nucleotides line up with TRBD2. CDR3 size: 16 residues. CDR1 and CDR2 from the germline V gene are DFQATT and SNEGSKA (reference sequence). V lost 6 bases, J lost 7 bases, and 12 bases stayed unmatched. The CDR3 nucleotides read TGCAGTGCCAGATCGTCTAGCGGGAGGGCCCTCGGGGAGCTGTTTTTT. Translation gives CSARSSSGRALGELFF.

The V and J genes are TRBV28 and TRBJ1-2, with D possibly TRBD1 on 5 matching bases. The length of the CDR3 is 14 residues. Germline V CDR1 and CDR2: MDHEN, SYDVKM. The germline V and J ends were trimmed by 7 bases and 3 bases, with 15 bases remaining between them. For the CDR3, the DNA is TGTGCCAGCAAAATCTGGGGCGAAGACTATGGCTACACCTTC. This sequence encodes CASKIWGEDYGYTF.

This clonotype appeared many times. The chain couples TRBV28 to TRBJ2-1, with 9 bases lining up with TRBD2. Looked up from germline, CDR1 is MDHEN and CDR2 is SYDVKM. The CDR3 sequence is 16 residues long. Unmatched junction bases numbered 11, after V lost 4 bases and J lost 7 bases. CDR3 sequence (DNA): TGTGCCAGCAGTTCCCAAGGTAGCGGGAGACGTAATGAGCAGTTCTTC. It translates to CASSSQGSGRRNEQFF.

This clonotype was detected many times. The chain joins TRBV5-1 to TRBJ2-5; TRBD1 matches 7 bases. This CDR3 spans 17 amino acids. Germline lookup yields CDR1 SGHRS and CDR2 YFSETQ. V lost 0 bases to trimming and J lost 4 bases; unmatched junction nucleotides: 12. This chain's CDR3 is CASSLEGSAGGRETQYF. The CDR3 DNA sequence: TGCGCCAGCAGCTTGGAGGGGTCGGCAGGGGGTCGAGAGACCCAGTACTTC.

This clonotype was seen more than once but under ten times. V gene TRBV20-1 combines with J gene TRBJ2-7, with TRBD2 matching over 7 bases. Germline lookup yields CDR1 DFQATT and CDR2 SNEGSKA (reference sequence). The V segment lost 3 bases and the J segment 2 bases; nucleotides outside the gene matches: 4. The CDR3 is made up of 13 amino acids. CDR3: CSASSGGPYEQYF. The CDR3 DNA reads as TGCAGTGCTAGTTCGGGGGGTCCCTACGAGCAGTACTTC.

In the case of this clonotype: This may come from a read error, since a much larger clone is one base off. V is TRBV7-6 and J is TRBJ2-1; tentative D call: TRBD1 (6 bases). Between the trimmed V and J ends, which lost 1 base and 8 bases, there was a span of 18 bases. Germline V gene data show CDR1 as SGHVS and CDR2 as FNYEAQ. The CDR3 consists of 16 residues. CDR3 region: CASSLEPSTGRDEQFF. CDR3 bases: TGTGCCAGCAGCTTAGAACCAAGTACAGGGCGGGATGAGCAGTTCTTC.

V gene TRBV20-1 combines with J gene TRBJ1-1; perhaps TRBD1 as D (6 bases). CDR1 is DFQATT, CDR2 SNEGSKA, per germline (reference sequence). V lost 6 bases and J lost 3, with 17 bases in between. The CDR3 is 14 amino acids. CDR3 residues: CSAKGGTLHTEAFF. The CDR3 region has the DNA TGCAGTGCCAAGGGGGGGACGCTTCACACTGAAGCTTTCTTT.

There are many counts of this clonotype. The chain employs TRBV11-3 and TRBJ2-4; D possibly corresponds to TRBD2 (6 bases). Trimming left V 6 bases short and J 5 bases short, with 11 bases between. The CDR3 is made up of 13 amino acids. In germline, CDR1 is SGHNT, CDR2 YENEEA. DNA for the CDR3: TGTGCCAGCAGTGTGTGGGGGGAAAACATTCAGTACTTC. It codes for CASSVWGENIQYF.

This clonotype has a count of ten or more. The chain is built from TRBV5-8 and TRBJ2-5, with D possibly matching TRBD2 (5 bases). Germline V gene sequence: CDR1 SGHTS, CDR2 YDEGEE. The length of the CDR3 is 12 residues. Between the trimmed V and J ends, which lost 2 bases and 8 bases, there was a span of 10 bases. CDR3 nucleotide sequence: TGTGCCAGCAGCTTTCCTAGCTACACCCAGTACTTC. It codes for CASSFPSYTQYF.